This TCR beta chain comes out of a study of metastatic and nonmetastatic thyroid tumors. Study-level findings and limits: Significantly greater TCR beta diversity was reportedly found in malignant thyroid tumors than in benign nodules (in blood and tumor).

TCRdb re-processed the PCR reads through MiXCR. The table lists about 39,000 clones, approximately 15% of them singletons. Every patient underwent thyroid surgery untreated. The CDR3 consists of 17 residues. The germline gives CDR1 SGDLS, CDR2 YYNGEE. Trimming removed 0 bases at V and 2 bases at J, with 15 bases between. Note on this clone: Its antigen is unidentified.

Source material: blood. V usage is TRBV9 and J usage is TRBJ1-3; no clear D gene. The receptor's source is a female donor with papillary thyroid cancer or a benign thyroid nodule (not recorded which). Some clones in this sample may be carry-over from other donors' samples. CDR3: CASSVAAQVHPGNTIYF. Here the CDR3 DNA reads TGTGCCAGCAGCGTAGCCGCCCAGGTACATCCTGGAAACACCATATATTTT.